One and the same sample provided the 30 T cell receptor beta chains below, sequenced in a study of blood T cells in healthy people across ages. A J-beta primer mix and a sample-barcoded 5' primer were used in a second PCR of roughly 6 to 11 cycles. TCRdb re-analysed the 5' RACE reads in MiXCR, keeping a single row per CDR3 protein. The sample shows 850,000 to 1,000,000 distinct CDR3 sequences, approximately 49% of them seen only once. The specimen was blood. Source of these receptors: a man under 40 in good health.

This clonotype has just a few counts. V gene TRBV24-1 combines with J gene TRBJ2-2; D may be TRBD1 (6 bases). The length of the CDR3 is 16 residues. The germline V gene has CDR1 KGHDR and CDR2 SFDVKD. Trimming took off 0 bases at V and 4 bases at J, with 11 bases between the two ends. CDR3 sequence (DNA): TGTGCCACCAGTGATTTGAACAGGGTCGGCACCGGGGAGCTGTTTTTT. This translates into CATSDLNRVGTGELFF.

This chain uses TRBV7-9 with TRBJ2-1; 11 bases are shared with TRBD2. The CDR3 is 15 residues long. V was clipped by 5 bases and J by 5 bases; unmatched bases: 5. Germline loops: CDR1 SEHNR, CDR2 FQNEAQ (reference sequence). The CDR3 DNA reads TGTGCCAGCAGCCCGGGACTAGCGGTACACAATGAGCAGTTCTTC. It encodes CASSPGLAVHNEQFF.

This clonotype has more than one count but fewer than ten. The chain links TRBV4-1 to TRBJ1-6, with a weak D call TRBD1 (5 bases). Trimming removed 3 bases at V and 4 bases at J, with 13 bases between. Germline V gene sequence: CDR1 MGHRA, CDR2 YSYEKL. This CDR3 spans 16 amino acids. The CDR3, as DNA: TGCGCCAGCAGCCAGGGGGGACCGCGGTATAATTCACCCCTCCACTTT. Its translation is CASSQGGPRYNSPLHF.

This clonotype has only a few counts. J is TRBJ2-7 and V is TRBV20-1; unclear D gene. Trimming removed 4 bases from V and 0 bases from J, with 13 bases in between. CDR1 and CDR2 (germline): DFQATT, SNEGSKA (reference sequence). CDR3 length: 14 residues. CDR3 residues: CSAIPASDSYEQYF. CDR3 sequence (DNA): TGCAGTGCTATTCCGGCAAGCGACTCCTACGAGCAGTACTTC.

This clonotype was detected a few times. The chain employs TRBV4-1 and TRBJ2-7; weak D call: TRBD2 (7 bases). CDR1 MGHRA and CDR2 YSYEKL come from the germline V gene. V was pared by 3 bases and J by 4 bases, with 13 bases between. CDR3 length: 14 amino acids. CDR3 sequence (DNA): TGCGCCAGCAGCCATTCCGAGGGGGGGTACGAGCAGTACTTC. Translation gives CASSHSEGGYEQYF.

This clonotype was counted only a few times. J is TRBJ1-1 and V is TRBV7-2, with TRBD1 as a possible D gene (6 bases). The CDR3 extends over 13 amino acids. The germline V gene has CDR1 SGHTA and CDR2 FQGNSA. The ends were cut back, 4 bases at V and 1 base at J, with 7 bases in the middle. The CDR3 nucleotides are TGTGCCAGCAGCTGGGGACAGAACACTGAAGCTTTCTTT. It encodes CASSWGQNTEAFF.

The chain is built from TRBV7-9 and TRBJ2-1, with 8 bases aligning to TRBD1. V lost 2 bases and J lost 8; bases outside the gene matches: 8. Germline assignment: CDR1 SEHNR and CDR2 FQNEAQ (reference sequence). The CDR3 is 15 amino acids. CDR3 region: CASSLRAGGRDEQFF. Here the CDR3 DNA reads TGTGCCAGCAGCTTACGTGCAGGGGGCCGCGATGAGCAGTTCTTC.

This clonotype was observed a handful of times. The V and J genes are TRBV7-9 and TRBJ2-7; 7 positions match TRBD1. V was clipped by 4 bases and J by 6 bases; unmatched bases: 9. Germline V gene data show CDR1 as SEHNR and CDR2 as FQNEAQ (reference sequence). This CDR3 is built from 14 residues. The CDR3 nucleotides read TGTGCCAGCAGCTATGACAGGGTAGGGCTCGAGCAGTACTTC. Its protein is CASSYDRVGLEQYF.

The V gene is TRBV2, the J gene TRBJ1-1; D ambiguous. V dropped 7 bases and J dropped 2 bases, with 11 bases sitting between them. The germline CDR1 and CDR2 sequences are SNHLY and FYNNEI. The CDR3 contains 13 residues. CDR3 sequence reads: CASMRGENTEAFF. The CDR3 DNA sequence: TGTGCCAGCATGCGTGGGGAAAACACTGAAGCTTTCTTT. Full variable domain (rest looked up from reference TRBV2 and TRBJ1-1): EPEVTQTPSHQVTQMGQEVILRCVPISNHLYFYWYRQILGQKVEFLVSFYNNEISEKSEIFDDQFSVERPDGSNFTLKIRSTKLEDSAMYFCASMRGENTEAFFGQGTRLTVV.

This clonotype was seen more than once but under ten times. CDR3 region: CSAPLWGAGEQYF. DNA of the CDR3: TGCAGTGCTCCATTGTGGGGGGCGGGCGAGCAGTACTTC. This chain uses TRBV20-1 with TRBJ2-7; possibly TRBD1 or TRBD2 for D (6 bases each). V gave up 5 bases and J gave up 6 bases, with 17 bases separating them. The CDR3 is 13 amino acids. Germline lookup yields CDR1 DFQATT and CDR2 SNEGSKA (reference sequence).

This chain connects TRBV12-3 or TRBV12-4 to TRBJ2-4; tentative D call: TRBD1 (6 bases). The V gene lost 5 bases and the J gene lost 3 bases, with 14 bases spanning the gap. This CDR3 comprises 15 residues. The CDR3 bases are TGTGCCAGCAGTCGAGCGGACAGAAACAAAAACATTCAGTACTTC. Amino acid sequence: CASSRADRNKNIQYF.

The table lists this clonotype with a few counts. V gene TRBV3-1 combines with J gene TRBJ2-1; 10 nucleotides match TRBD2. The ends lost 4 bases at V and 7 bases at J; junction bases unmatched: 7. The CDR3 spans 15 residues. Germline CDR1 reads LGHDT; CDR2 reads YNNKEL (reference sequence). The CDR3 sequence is CASSRPAGGLNEQFF. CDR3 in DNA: TGTGCCAGCAGCCGGCCAGCGGGGGGGCTTAATGAGCAGTTCTTC.

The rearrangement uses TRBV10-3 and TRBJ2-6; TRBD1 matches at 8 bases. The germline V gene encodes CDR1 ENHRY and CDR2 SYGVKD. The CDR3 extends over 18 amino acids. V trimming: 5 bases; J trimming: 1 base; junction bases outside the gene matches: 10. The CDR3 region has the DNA TGTGCCATCAGTACCCCGAAGACAGGGGTATCTGGGGCCAACGTCCTGACTTTC. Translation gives CAISTPKTGVSGANVLTF.

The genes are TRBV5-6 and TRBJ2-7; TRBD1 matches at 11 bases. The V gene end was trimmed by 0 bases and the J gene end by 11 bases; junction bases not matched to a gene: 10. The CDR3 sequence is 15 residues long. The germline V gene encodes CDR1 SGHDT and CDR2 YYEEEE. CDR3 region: CASSLDGTGGGLKYF. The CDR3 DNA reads TGTGCCAGCAGCTTGGATGGGACAGGGGGTGGTTTGAAGTACTTC. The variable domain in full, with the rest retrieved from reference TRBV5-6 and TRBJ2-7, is DAGVTQSPTHLIKTRGQQVTLRCSPKSGHDTVSWYQQALGQGPQFIFQYYEEEERQRGNFPDRFSGHQFPNYSSELNVNALLLGDSALYLCASSLDGTGGGLKYFGPGTRLTVT.

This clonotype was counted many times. The CDR3 here is CASSREETQYF. In nucleotides, the CDR3 is TGCGCCAGCAGCCGGGAAGAGACCCAGTACTTC. The rearrangement joins TRBV5-1 to TRBJ2-5; no clear D. The germline V gene encodes CDR1 SGHRS and CDR2 YFSETQ. Trimming left V 4 bases short and J 3 bases short, with 4 bases between. This CDR3 spans 11 amino acids. Full variable domain (rest looked up from reference TRBV5-1 and TRBJ2-5): KAGVTQTPRYLIKTRGQQVTLSCSPISGHRSVSWYQQTPGQGLQFLFEYFSETQRNKGNFPGRFSGRQFSNSRSEMNVSTLELGDSALYLCASSREETQYFGPGTRLLVL.

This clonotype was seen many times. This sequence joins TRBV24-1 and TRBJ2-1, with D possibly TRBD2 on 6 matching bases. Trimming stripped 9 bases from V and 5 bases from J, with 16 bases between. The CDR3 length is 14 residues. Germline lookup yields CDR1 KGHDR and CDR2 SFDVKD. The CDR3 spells CATAGTYQDNEQFF. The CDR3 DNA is TGTGCCACCGCTGGGACTTACCAAGACAATGAGCAGTTCTTC.

The CDR3 DNA is TGCAGTGCTAAGGACTTCTACGGGCTCAATGAGCAGTTCTTC. Its translation: CSAKDFYGLNEQFF. J is TRBJ2-1 and V is TRBV20-1, with D possibly matching TRBD2 (5 bases). This CDR3 spans 14 amino acids. The germline V and J ends were trimmed by 4 bases and 6 bases, with 16 bases remaining between them. Germline V CDR1 and CDR2: DFQATT, SNEGSKA (reference sequence).

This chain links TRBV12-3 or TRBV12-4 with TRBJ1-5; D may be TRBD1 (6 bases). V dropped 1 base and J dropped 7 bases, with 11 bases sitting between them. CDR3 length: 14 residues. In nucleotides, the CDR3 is TGTGCCAGCAGTTTAGGACAGGACCAACAGCCCCAGCATTTT. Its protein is CASSLGQDQQPQHF.

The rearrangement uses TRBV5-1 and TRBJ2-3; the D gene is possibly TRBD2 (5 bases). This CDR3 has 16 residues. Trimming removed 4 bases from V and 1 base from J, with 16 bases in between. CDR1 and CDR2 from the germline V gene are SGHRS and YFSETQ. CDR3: CASSPNSAVGTDTQYF. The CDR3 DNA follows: TGCGCCAGCAGCCCGAATAGCGCGGTGGGCACAGATACGCAGTATTTT.

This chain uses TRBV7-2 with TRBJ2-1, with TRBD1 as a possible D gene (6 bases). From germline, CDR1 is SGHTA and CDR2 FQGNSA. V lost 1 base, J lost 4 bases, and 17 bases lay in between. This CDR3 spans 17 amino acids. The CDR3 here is CASSLGIWGQVYNEQFF. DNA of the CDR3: TGTGCCAGCAGCTTAGGAATCTGGGGGCAGGTTTACAATGAGCAGTTCTTC.

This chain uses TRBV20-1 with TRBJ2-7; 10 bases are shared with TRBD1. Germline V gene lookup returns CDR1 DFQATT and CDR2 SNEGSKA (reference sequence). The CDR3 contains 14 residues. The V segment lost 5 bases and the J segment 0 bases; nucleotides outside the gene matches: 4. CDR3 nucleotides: TGCAGTGCTGACAGGGGGCAGCGCTCCTACGAGCAGTACTTC. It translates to CSADRGQRSYEQYF.

The CDR3 spells CASSIRQGNTEAFF. The CDR3 region has the DNA TGTGCCAGCAGTATTCGACAGGGAAACACTGAAGCTTTCTTT. The chain uses TRBV7-9 and TRBJ1-1; 7 nucleotides line up with TRBD1. This CDR3 has 14 residues. Germline V gene data show CDR1 as SEHNR and CDR2 as FQNEAQ (reference sequence). V lost 6 bases, J lost 2 bases, and 6 bases stayed unmatched.

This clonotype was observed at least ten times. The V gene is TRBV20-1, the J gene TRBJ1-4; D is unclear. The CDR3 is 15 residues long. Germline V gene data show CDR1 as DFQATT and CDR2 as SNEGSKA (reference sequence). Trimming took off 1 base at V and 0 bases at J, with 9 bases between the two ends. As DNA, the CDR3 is TGCAGTGCTAGAGTTTCCACTGCAACTAATGAAAAACTGTTTTTT. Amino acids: CSARVSTATNEKLFF.

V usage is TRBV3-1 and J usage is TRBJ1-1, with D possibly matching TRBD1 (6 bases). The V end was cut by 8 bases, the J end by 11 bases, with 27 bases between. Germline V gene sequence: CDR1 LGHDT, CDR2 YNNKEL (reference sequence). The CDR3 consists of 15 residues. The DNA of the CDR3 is TGTGCCAGCTCCCGTGGAGGGGGGCGGAACACTAAGGCTTTCTTT. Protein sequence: CASSRGGGRNTKAFF.

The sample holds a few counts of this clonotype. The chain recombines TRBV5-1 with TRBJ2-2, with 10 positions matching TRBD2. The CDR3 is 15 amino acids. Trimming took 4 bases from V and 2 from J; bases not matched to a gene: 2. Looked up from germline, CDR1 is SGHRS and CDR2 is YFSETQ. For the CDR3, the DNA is TGCGCCAGCAGCCTAGCGGGGGACAACACCGGGGAGCTGTTTTTT. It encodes CASSLAGDNTGELFF.

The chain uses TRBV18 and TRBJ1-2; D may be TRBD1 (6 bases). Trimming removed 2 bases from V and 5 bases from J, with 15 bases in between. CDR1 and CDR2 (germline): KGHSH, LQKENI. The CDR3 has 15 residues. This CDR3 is CASSPRAGARYGYTF. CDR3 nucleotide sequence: TGTGCCAGCTCACCAAGGGCAGGGGCGCGGTATGGCTACACCTTC.

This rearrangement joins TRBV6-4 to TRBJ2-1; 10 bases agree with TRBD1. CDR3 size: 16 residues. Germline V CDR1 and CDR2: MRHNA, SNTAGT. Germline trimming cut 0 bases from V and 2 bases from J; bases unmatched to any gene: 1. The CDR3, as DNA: TGTGCCAGCAGTGACTCGGGACAGGGGACCTACAATGAGCAGTTCTTC. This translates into CASSDSGQGTYNEQFF.

CDR3 amino acids: CASSPRTGLGNQPQHF. CDR3 coding DNA: TGTGCCAGCAGCCCCAGAACGGGACTAGGAAATCAGCCCCAGCATTTT. The rearrangement uses TRBV16 and TRBJ1-5; D perhaps matches TRBD1 (5 bases). Per germline, CDR1 KGHSY and CDR2 FQNENV. CDR3 size: 16 residues. Trimming took 4 bases from V and 4 from J, leaving 17 bases between them.

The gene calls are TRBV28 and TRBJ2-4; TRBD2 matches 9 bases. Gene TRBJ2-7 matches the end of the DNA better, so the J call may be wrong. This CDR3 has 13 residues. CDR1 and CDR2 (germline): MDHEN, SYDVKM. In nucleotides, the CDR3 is TGTGCCAGCAGGGCGGGGGGGGTATACGAGCAGTACTTC. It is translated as CASRAGGVYEQYF.

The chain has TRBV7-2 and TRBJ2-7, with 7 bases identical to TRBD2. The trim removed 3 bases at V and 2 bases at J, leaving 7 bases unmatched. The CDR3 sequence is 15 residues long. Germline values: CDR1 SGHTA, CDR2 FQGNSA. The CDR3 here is CASSFLAESTYEQYF. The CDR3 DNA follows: TGTGCCAGCAGCTTTCTAGCGGAGAGTACCTACGAGCAGTACTTC.